One and the same sample provided the 31 T cell receptor beta chains below, sequenced in a study of blood T cell repertoires in COVID-19. The data were produced by immunoSEQ multiplex PCR, yet TCRdb's version contains in-frame clones alone and is incomplete. The sample consists of about 410,000 clones, roughly 90% of them appearing once. The sequenced sample consisted of peripheral blood. The receptors shown here come from a woman between 40 and 50 years old with COVID-19, enrolled during active disease.

The V call is TRBV27, the J call TRBJ2-5; D gene ambiguous. V lost 0 bases and J 7 bases, leaving 15 bases between the germline ends. CDR1 is MNHEY and CDR2 is SMNVEV in the germline V gene (reference sequence). This CDR3 region has 15 residues. The chain's CDR3 is CASSLSVPSVWTQYF. The CDR3 region has the DNA TGTGCCAGCAGTTTATCCGTCCCCTCTGTTTGGACCCAGTACTTC.

The chain employs TRBV7-9 and TRBJ1-4; possible D gene TRBD1, 5 bases. Germline CDR1 and CDR2: SEHNR and FQNEAQ (reference sequence). CDR3 size: 18 residues. Trimming took off 1 base at V and 0 bases at J, with 15 bases between the two ends. CDR3 protein: CASSLGVRVETTNEKLFF. In nucleotides, the CDR3 is TGTGCCAGCAGCTTAGGCGTCAGGGTGGAGACAACTAATGAAAAACTGTTTTTT.

This chain connects TRBV28 to TRBJ2-7; the D is unclear. Trimming stripped 3 bases from V and 2 bases from J, with 5 bases between. Germline CDR1 MDHEN, CDR2 SYDVKM. This CDR3 has 12 residues. CDR3 residues: CASSFSAYEQYF. The CDR3 region has the DNA TGTGCCAGCAGTTTCTCAGCCTACGAGCAGTACTTC.

The V and J genes are TRBV10-1 and TRBJ1-1, with 9 bases aligning to TRBD1. V lost 7 bases and J lost 4; bases outside the gene matches: 19. CDR1 and CDR2 (germline): WNHNN, SYGVQD (reference sequence). There are 18 residues in the CDR3. The CDR3 DNA sequence: TGCGCCAGCATTAAAGCCCCGGGACAGGGCTTTGTGGGCACTGAAGCTTTCTTT. This sequence encodes CASIKAPGQGFVGTEAFF.

The J gene is TRBJ1-4, the V gene TRBV15, with TRBD1 matching over 7 bases. The trim removed 4 bases at V and 4 bases at J, leaving 3 bases unmatched. Germline CDR1 reads LNHNV; CDR2 reads YYDKDF (reference sequence). The CDR3 spans 14 residues. The CDR3 region is CATSNQGVNEKLFF. CDR3 DNA sequence: TGTGCCACCAGCAATCAGGGGGTTAATGAAAAACTGTTTTTT. Complete variable domain (other parts from reference TRBV15 and TRBJ1-4): DAMVIQNPRYQVTQFGKPVTLSCSQTLNHNVMYWYQQKSSQAPKLLFHYYDKDFNNEADTPDNFQSRRPNTSFCFLDIRSPGLGDTAMYLCATSNQGVNEKLFFGSGTQLSVL.

V gene TRBV27 combines with J gene TRBJ2-6, with D maybe TRBD2 (5 bases). V shed 3 bases and J shed 1 base, with 10 bases lying between them. The CDR3 contains 16 residues. Germline CDR1 is MNHEY and CDR2 is SMNVEV (reference sequence). For the CDR3, the DNA is TGTGCCAGCAGTTTTTTACCGGGGTCTGGGGCCAACGTCCTGACTTTC. Amino acid sequence: CASSFLPGSGANVLTF.

This chain links TRBV2 with TRBJ1-1; tentatively, D is TRBD1 (6 bases). The CDR3 extends over 14 amino acids. Trimming took 5 bases from V and 1 from J, leaving 11 bases between them. Germline V gene sequence: CDR1 SNHLY, CDR2 FYNNEI. This CDR3 reads CASSNRVGNTEAFF. As DNA, the CDR3 is TGTGCCAGCAGTAACAGGGTAGGGAACACTGAAGCTTTCTTT.

The V gene is TRBV7-8, the J gene TRBJ1-2; 10 bases fit TRBD1. Germline V gene sequence: CDR1 SGHVS, CDR2 FQNEAQ. The V and J ends lost 5 bases and 6 bases, in that order; junction bases with no gene match: 9. This CDR3 is built from 15 residues. CDR3 coding DNA: TGTGCCAGCAGCCGAAAGACAGGGGGCTCGGATGGCTACACCTTC. Translation: CASSRKTGGSDGYTF.

The rearrangement joins TRBV15 to TRBJ2-7; perhaps TRBD2 as D (5 bases). Germline assignment: CDR1 LNHNV and CDR2 YYDKDF (reference sequence). Deletions cut 5 bases from V and 2 bases from J, with 7 bases between. This CDR3 region has 12 residues. The CDR3 DNA reads TGTGCCACCAGCGAGGGAGCCTACGAGCAGTACTTC. It is translated as CATSEGAYEQYF.

The chain recombines TRBV28 with TRBJ2-1, with TRBD1 matching 7 bases. After removal of 8 bases from V and 9 bases from J, the junction contained 10 bases not matched to a gene. Germline CDR1 is MDHEN and CDR2 is SYDVKM. There are 13 residues in the CDR3. The CDR3 coding sequence is TGTGCCAGCTGGAGCAGGGGGTGGATTGAGCAGTTCTTC. Amino acids: CASWSRGWIEQFF.

This chain joins TRBV30 and TRBJ1-5; D gene unclear. Germline V gene data show CDR1 as GTSNPN and CDR2 as SVGIG (reference sequence). The CDR3 runs 13 residues. Trimming took 0 bases from V and 5 from J, leaving 8 bases between them. The CDR3 here is CAWSVDSDQPQHF. The DNA of the CDR3 is TGTGCCTGGAGTGTAGATTCGGATCAGCCCCAGCATTTT.

The V call is TRBV28, the J call TRBJ1-5, with D hard to call. V was trimmed by 5 bases and J by 0 bases, leaving 11 bases between them. The V gene's germline CDR1 is MDHEN and CDR2 SYDVKM. CDR3 length: 15 amino acids. The CDR3 loop reads CASSPGVYSNQPQHF. In DNA, the CDR3 is TGTGCCAGCAGTCCCGGAGTATATAGCAATCAGCCCCAGCATTTT.

This chain uses TRBV12-2 with TRBJ2-7; the table's D call, TRBD1, was not checked against the DNA. TRBV12-2 is designated a pseudogene. The CDR3 runs 17 residues. CDR3 amino acids: CASRFPRTGPISYEQYF. DNA of the CDR3: TGTGCAAGTCGCTTTCCCCGGACAGGCCCTATTTCCTACGAGCAGTACTTC.

V usage is TRBV7-2 and J usage is TRBJ1-2; D possibly corresponds to TRBD1 (5 bases). CDR1 and CDR2 (germline): SGHTA, FQGNSA. V was shortened by 3 bases and J by 7 bases, with 12 bases between the two germline ends. The CDR3 totals 13 residues. The CDR3 protein is CASSFDRKSGYTF. The DNA of the CDR3 is TGTGCCAGCAGCTTCGACAGAAAGAGTGGCTACACCTTC.

Notes on this clone: Other DNA sequences from this sample encode an identical CDR3 as well. The CDR3 loop is CASSVGGQGGTEAFF. The CDR3 DNA reads as TGTGCCAGCAGCGTAGGTGGACAGGGAGGGACTGAAGCTTTCTTT. The V gene is TRBV9, the J gene TRBJ1-1, with 8 bases aligning to TRBD1. V lost 0 bases and J lost 5; bases outside the gene matches: 6. The CDR3 covers 15 residues. The germline V gene has CDR1 SGDLS and CDR2 YYNGEE.

This chain joins TRBV12-5 and TRBJ1-1; possible D gene TRBD1, 5 bases. Trimming took off 7 bases at V and 5 bases at J, with 17 bases between the two ends. This CDR3 comprises 14 residues. Germline CDR1 and CDR2: LGHNT and FRNRAP. The CDR3 DNA reads TGTGCTAGTGTCCCCCCAAACAGGTTTACTGAAGCTTTCTTT. Amino acids: CASVPPNRFTEAFF.

This chain links TRBV28 with TRBJ1-2; weak D call: TRBD1 (6 bases). There are 12 residues in the CDR3. Germline V gene sequence: CDR1 MDHEN, CDR2 SYDVKM. V dropped 6 bases and J dropped 8 bases, with 13 bases sitting between them. CDR3 nucleotides: TGTGCCAGCAGCGCCGCAGGGGACGGCTACACCTTC. Translating it yields CASSAAGDGYTF.

Comments on this clone: A much larger clonotype is one base distant, so this may be a read error. As DNA, the CDR3 is TGTGCCAGCAGCTTAGAGAGCTCCTATAATTCACCCCTCCACTTT. Protein sequence: CASSLESSYNSPLHF. V and J are TRBV7-2 and TRBJ1-6; no firm D call. The V gene lost 1 base and the J gene lost 0 bases, with 4 bases spanning the gap. Germline loops: CDR1 SGHTA, CDR2 FQGNSA. The CDR3 totals 15 residues.

The chain joins TRBV7-2 to TRBJ2-1, with D possibly matching TRBD2 (5 bases). V was cut by 5 bases and J by 4 bases, with 9 bases left in between. This CDR3 is built from 13 residues. The germline V gene has CDR1 SGHTA and CDR2 FQGNSA. CDR3 loop: CASSTSGYNEQFF. The DNA of the CDR3 is TGTGCCAGCAGCACCAGCGGTTACAATGAGCAGTTCTTC.

The CDR3 DNA is TGTGCCAGTCTTCCGAGACACAGCACCTACGAGCAGTACTTC. Translating it yields CASLPRHSTYEQYF. The V gene is TRBV6-5, the J gene TRBJ2-7; D is uncertain. Germline V gives CDR1 MNHEY, CDR2 SVGAGI. V lost 9 bases to trimming and J lost 2 bases, with 17 bases between them. This CDR3 spans 14 amino acids.

The chain couples TRBV28 to TRBJ1-2; D gene uncertain. V lost 4 bases and J 6 bases, leaving 18 bases between the germline ends. Germline CDR1 reads MDHEN; CDR2 reads SYDVKM. The CDR3 sequence is 15 residues long. The CDR3 DNA reads as TGTGCCAGCAGTTCGGTCGACCGACCAGGAAATGGCTACACCTTC. It yields the protein CASSSVDRPGNGYTF.

The chain has TRBV7-8 and TRBJ1-1; a weak D match, TRBD1 (6 bases). V lost 3 bases and J lost 5, with 13 bases in between. Germline V lookup: CDR1 SGHVS, CDR2 FQNEAQ. The CDR3 spans 14 residues. The CDR3 sequence is CASSLVDSRTEAFF. The CDR3, as DNA: TGTGCCAGCAGCTTGGTGGACAGCAGAACTGAAGCTTTCTTT.

This clone was counted a single time. This chain links TRBV7-3 with TRBJ2-3; 14 bases align to TRBD2. Germline trimming cut 5 bases from V and 4 bases from J; bases unmatched to any gene: 5. Germline V lookup: CDR1 SGHTA, CDR2 FQGTGA. This CDR3 is 16 amino acids long. CDR3 amino acids: CASSPGLAGGSDTQYF. CDR3 bases: TGTGCCAGCAGCCCAGGACTAGCGGGGGGCTCAGATACGCAGTATTTT.

The genes are TRBV18 and TRBJ1-6; a weak D match, TRBD1 (6 bases). Per germline, CDR1 KGHSH and CDR2 LQKENI. The CDR3 has 14 amino acids. With 6 bases removed from V and 7 bases from J, the gap between germline ends came to 13 bases. DNA of the CDR3: TGTGCCAGCTCTCCTGGACAGAAAAATTCACCCCTCCACTTT. Its protein product is CASSPGQKNSPLHF.

The chain recombines TRBV7-2 with TRBJ2-1; the D is unclear. V gave up 0 bases and J gave up 3 bases, with 6 bases separating them. Looked up from germline, CDR1 is SGHTA and CDR2 is FQGNSA. The CDR3 totals 14 residues. The CDR3 nucleotides read TGTGCCAGCAGCTTAGCGGGCTACTACAATGAGCAGTTCTTC. This encodes CASSLAGYYNEQFF. Full variable domain (remainder filled in from reference TRBV7-2 and TRBJ2-1): GAGVSQSPSNKVTEKGKDVELRCDPISGHTALYWYRQSLGQGLEFLIYFQGNSAPDKSGLPSDRFSAERTGGSVSTLTIQRTQQEDSAVYLCASSLAGYYNEQFFGPGTRLTVL.

The V and J genes are TRBV6-5 and TRBJ1-2, with a tentative D call TRBD1 (6 bases). CDR3 length: 14 amino acids. The V end lost 11 bases, the J end lost 3 bases, and 19 bases lay between the germline ends. From germline, CDR1 is MNHEY and CDR2 SVGAGI. The DNA of the CDR3 is TGTGCCTCCTCGGAGGGGGGGCGGTACTATGGCTACACCTTC. It yields the protein CASSEGGRYYGYTF.

This clone was recorded only once. The chain links TRBV27 to TRBJ2-2; 7 bases match TRBD1. Germline values: CDR1 MNHEY, CDR2 SMNVEV (reference sequence). The CDR3 runs 13 residues. The trim removed 8 bases at V and 7 bases at J, leaving 7 bases unmatched. CDR3 residues: CASRQTGNGELFF. In DNA form, the CDR3 reads TGTGCCAGCCGGCAGACAGGGAACGGGGAGCTGTTTTTT.

The CDR3 loop reads CASSYSTQGAKPQHF. The CDR3 nucleotides read TGTGCCAGCAGTTACAGCACACAGGGGGCAAAGCCCCAGCATTTT. This chain connects TRBV6-6 to TRBJ1-5, with 9 bases that match TRBD1. The CDR3 consists of 15 residues. Germline CDR1 MNHNY, CDR2 SVGAGI (reference sequence). V trimming: 2 bases; J trimming: 8 bases; junction bases outside the gene matches: 7.

In the case of this clone: This same CDR3 is encoded by further DNA sequences in the sample. The CDR3 DNA is TGTGCCTGGAGTGTACGGGGTCAGCCCCAGCATTTT. It is translated as CAWSVRGQPQHF. The chain joins TRBV30 to TRBJ1-5; D unclear. V dropped 0 bases and J dropped 6 bases, with 6 bases sitting between them. Germline V gives CDR1 GTSNPN, CDR2 SVGIG (reference sequence). This CDR3 region has 12 residues. Combining the CDR3 with reference TRBV30 and TRBJ1-5 gives the whole variable domain SQTIHQWPATLVQPVGSPLSLECTVEGTSNPNLYWYRQAAGRGLQLLFYSVGIGQISSEVPQNLSASRPQDRQFILSSKKLLLSDSGFYLCAWSVRGQPQHFGDGTRLSIL.

This chain links TRBV5-1 with TRBJ2-5; 10 bases fit TRBD1. The CDR3 sequence is 16 residues long. The germline CDR1 and CDR2 sequences are SGHRS and YFSETQ. V lost 2 bases, J lost 1 base, and 5 bases stayed unmatched. In nucleotides, the CDR3 is TGCGCCAGCAGCTTATGGGGACAGGGGTCCCAAGAGACCCAGTACTTC. Protein sequence: CASSLWGQGSQETQYF.

This sequence joins TRBV14 and TRBJ2-5; 8 nucleotides align to TRBD1. The CDR3 is 16 residues long. Trimming took 1 base from V and 6 from J; bases not matched to a gene: 10. Germline lookup yields CDR1 SGHDN and CDR2 FVKESK. CDR3 amino acids: CASSQGWTGQLQTQYF. DNA of the CDR3: TGTGCCAGCAGCCAAGGTTGGACAGGGCAGTTGCAGACCCAGTACTTC.